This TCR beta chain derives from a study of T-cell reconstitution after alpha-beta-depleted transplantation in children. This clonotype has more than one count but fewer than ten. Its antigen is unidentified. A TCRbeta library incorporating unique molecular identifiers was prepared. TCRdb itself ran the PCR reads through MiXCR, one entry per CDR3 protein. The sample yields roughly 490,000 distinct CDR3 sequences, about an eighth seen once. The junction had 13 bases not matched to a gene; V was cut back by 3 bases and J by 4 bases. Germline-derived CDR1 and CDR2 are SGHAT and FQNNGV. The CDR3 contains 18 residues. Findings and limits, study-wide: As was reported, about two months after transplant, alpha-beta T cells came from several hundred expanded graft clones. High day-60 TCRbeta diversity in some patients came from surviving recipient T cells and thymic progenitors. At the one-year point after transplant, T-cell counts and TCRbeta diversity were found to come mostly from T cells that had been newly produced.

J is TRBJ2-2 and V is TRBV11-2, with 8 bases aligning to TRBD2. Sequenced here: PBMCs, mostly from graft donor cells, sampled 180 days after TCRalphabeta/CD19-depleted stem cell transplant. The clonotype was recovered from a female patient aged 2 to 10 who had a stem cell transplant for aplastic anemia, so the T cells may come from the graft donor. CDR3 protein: CASSFLRRSGTGTGELFF. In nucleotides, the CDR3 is TGTGCCAGCAGCTTCCTAAGGCGTAGCGGGACGGGCACCGGGGAGCTGTTTTTT.